This record concerns one T cell receptor beta chain sequence. This sample is drawn from a study of blood T cell repertoires in COVID-19. Only in-frame clones appear in the TCRdb table, and some are missing; sequencing was by immunoSEQ multiplex PCR. The sample yields more than 200,000 clones, 75% to 90% seen once. J gave up 5 bases and V 5 bases, and 9 bases lay outside the gene matches. This CDR3 contains 15 residues. Germline assignment: CDR1 SSHAT and CDR2 FNYEAQ (reference sequence). The material sequenced was peripheral blood. The receptor was isolated from a man younger than 40 with active or convalescent COVID-19. The chain combines TRBV7-7 with TRBJ2-5, with 9 nucleotides matching TRBD1. The CDR3 DNA reads TGTGCCAGCAGCGCAACAGGGGGCCTTCCCGAGACCCAGTACTTC. Translating gives CASSATGGLPETQYF.